These T cell receptor beta chains were read from a single sample in a study of blood T cell repertoires in COVID-19. Using immunoSEQ multiplex PCR, the repertoire was profiled, and TCRdb retains in-frame clones only, with some absent. The sample lists under 350,000 clones, 89% occurring once. The specimen sequenced was peripheral blood. These receptor sequences come from a man in his fifties with acute or convalescent COVID-19. Both conserved end residues are trimmed from each CDR3. D genes are given only for firm matches.

J	V	D	CDR3
TRBJ2-7	TRBV18	NA	ASSPSAGYEQY
TRBJ1-5	TRBV6-6	NA	ASNRQNQPQH
TRBJ1-1	TRBV30	NA	AWTSARNTEAF
TRBJ2-3	TRBV13	NA	ASSPRATDTQY
TRBJ2-3	TRBV10-1	TRBD2	ASSENSGGKYTQY
TRBJ2-5	TRBV18	NA	ASSPFGTGEETQY
TRBJ2-3	TRBV6-1	NA	ASSPGTQLPGY
TRBJ1-6	TRBV9	TRBD1	ASSVAGGDGSPLH
TRBJ1-5	TRBV19	NA	ASRTILDSNQPQH
TRBJ1-1	TRBV19	NA	ASSMSSREAF